The rows below give T cell receptor beta chains drawn from one sample of a study of response to subunit inactivated influenza vaccine. From the RT-PCR reads, TCRdb called clonotypes with MiXCR, one entry per CDR3 protein. The sample lists under 850,000 distinct CDR3 sequences; roughly 20% were seen once. This specimen was PBMCs from blood, taken 5 days after vaccination. The receptors come from a man aged 50 to 60 who received an inactivated influenza vaccine. Each CDR3 is given with its conserved first and last residue. Fields, in order: CDR3 length, V gene, clone size, J gene, D gene, CDR3 DNA, CDR3 protein. A D gene is named only where the DNA matches it firmly. Size is stated for part of the rows, as once, few or many counts, or as a class when the clone is expanded.

16	TRBV5-1	few	TRBJ2-2	TRBD1	TGCGCCAGCACCCACACAGGGGCGCCGCGCACCGGGGAGCTGTTTTTT	CASTHTGAPRTGELFF
15	TRBV7-9	many	TRBJ2-5	TRBD1	TGTGCCAGCAGCTTTGGACAGGGTCGGCAAGAGACCCAGTACTTC	CASSFGQGRQETQYF
14	TRBV4-2	many	TRBJ2-5	NA	TGTGCCAGCAGCCAAGGAGTATATCAAGAGACCCAGTACTTC	CASSQGVYQETQYF
17	TRBV7-2	few	TRBJ2-1	TRBD2	TGTGCCAGCAGCTTAGGAGCGGGAGGGCCAGGCTACAATGAGCAGTTCTTC	CASSLGAGGPGYNEQFF
13	TRBV5-1	few	TRBJ2-1	NA	TGCGCCAGCTACAGGGGGGGTTCTTATGAGCAGTTCTTC	CASYRGGSYEQFF
14	TRBV20-1	NA	TRBJ2-3	NA	TGCAGTGCCCGGGGGGTGGGACACACAGATACGCAGTATTTT	CSARGVGHTDTQYF
13	TRBV20-1	NA	TRBJ2-7	NA	TGCAGTGCTCTCGAGGTGGATAGTTACGAGCAGTACTTC	CSALEVDSYEQYF
15	TRBV20-1	NA	TRBJ2-2	TRBD1	TGCAGTGCCAAAACAGGGGGCGCGAACACCGGGGAGCTGTTTTTT	CSAKTGGANTGELFF
13	TRBV29-1	many	TRBJ2-7	NA	TGCAGCGTTGGAGGTTTTAGGGAGGACGAGCAGTACTTC	CSVGGFREDEQYF
13	TRBV5-4	many	TRBJ2-7	NA	TGTGCCAGCAGCCCCCAGGACTCCTACGAGCAGTACTTC	CASSPQDSYEQYF
12	TRBV2	NA	TRBJ2-1	TRBD1	TGTGCCAGGGGAACAGGGGATGATGAGCAGTTCTTC	CARGTGDDEQFF
15	TRBV5-1	few	TRBJ2-3	NA	TGCGCCAGCAGCTTGGAGGGCAGGGTGGAGGGTACGCAGTATTTT	CASSLEGRVEGTQYF
15	TRBV3-1	few	TRBJ2-2	NA	TGTGCCAGCAGCCCCCCGGGCCTTGACACCGGGGAGCTGTTTTTT	CASSPPGLDTGELFF
14	TRBV20-1	few	TRBJ1-2	NA	TGCAGTGCTAGAGTCCCCTTCGGGAACTATGGCTACACCTTC	CSARVPFGNYGYTF
14	TRBV12-3/TRBV12-4	many	TRBJ1-5	NA	TGTGCCAGCAGCCCCAGGGAATTCAATCAGCCCCAGCATTTT	CASSPREFNQPQHF
16	TRBV11-2	NA	TRBJ2-7	TRBD1	TGTGCCAGCAGCCCGCCCGGGACAGGGGGCATCTACGAGCAGTACTTC	CASSPPGTGGIYEQYF
15	TRBV12-3/TRBV12-4	NA	TRBJ2-1	TRBD2	TGTGCCAGCACTCCATTAGCGGGGGTCAACAATGAGCAGTTCTTC	CASTPLAGVNNEQFF
14	TRBV29-1	few	TRBJ2-1	NA	TGCAGCGTTTCGACGGGAAGAAGATACAATGAGCAGTTCTTC	CSVSTGRRYNEQFF
13	TRBV4-3	many	TRBJ2-7	NA	TGCGCCAGCAGCCAAGCGGGCGGGATAGGGCAGTACTTC	CASSQAGGIGQYF
13	TRBV30	NA	TRBJ2-1	TRBD2	TGTGCCCGCTCACTAGCGGGGAACAATGAGCAGTTCTTC	CARSLAGNNEQFF
15	TRBV12-3/TRBV12-4	NA	TRBJ1-1	NA	TGTGCCAGCAGTTTCACTCCGGGGGTGAACACTGAAGCTTTCTTT	CASSFTPGVNTEAFF
12	TRBV20-1	once	TRBJ2-3	TRBD2	TGCAGTGCTTTGACTAGCACAGATACGCAGTGTTTT	CSALTSTDTQCF
14	TRBV12-3/TRBV12-4	few	TRBJ1-2	NA	TGTGCCATCAGACAGGCGACCGCTAACTATGGCTACACCTTC	CAIRQATANYGYTF
14	TRBV7-3	few	TRBJ1-1	NA	TGTGCCAGCAGCAGGATGGGAGTGAACACTGAAGCTTTCTTT	CASSRMGVNTEAFF
15	TRBV24-1	few	TRBJ2-1	NA	TGTGCCACCAGCGCCCGGACCGGCTCCTACAATGAGCAGTTCTTC	CATSARTGSYNEQFF
15	TRBV29-1	NA	TRBJ2-7	TRBD1	TGCAGCGTCTCAAGGGGTGGACAGGGAATTAACGGGCAGTACTTC	CSVSRGGQGINGQYF
16	TRBV28	few	TRBJ2-7	NA	TGTGCCAGCAGTTTACGAAGTCGAGGTCAGTTTCTCGAGCAGTACTTC	CASSLRSRGQFLEQYF
15	TRBV12-3/TRBV12-4	few	TRBJ2-6	NA	TGTGCCAGCAGTTGGGCCGTTTCTGGGGCCAACGTCCTGACTTTC	CASSWAVSGANVLTF
14	TRBV18	NA	TRBJ2-5	TRBD2	TGTGCCAGCTCACCAAGGACTAGGGAAGAGACCCAGTACTTC	CASSPRTREETQYF
13	TRBV20-1	many	TRBJ2-6	NA	TGCAGTGCCGATGCAGATGGGGCCAACGTCCTGACTTTC	CSADADGANVLTF
13	TRBV12-3/TRBV12-4	many	TRBJ1-5	NA	TGTGCCAGCAGTTCAGGGGTAAGACAGCCCCAGCATTTT	CASSSGVRQPQHF
13	TRBV2	few	TRBJ1-4	NA	TGTGCCAGCAGTAAACAGGGCAATGGAAAACTGTTTTTT	CASSKQGNGKLFF
14	TRBV15	NA	TRBJ2-1	TRBD2	TGTGCCACCAGCATGTCGCGGGAGGGGGGTGAGCAGTTCTTC	CATSMSREGGEQFF
14	TRBV20-1	NA	TRBJ2-5	TRBD2	TGCAGTGCTAGAGATGGCGGGAGGTCGGAGACCCAGTACTTC	CSARDGGRSETQYF
18	TRBV6-2/TRBV6-3	many	TRBJ2-7	TRBD2	TGTGCCAGCAGCCCCATCCCTCCGGTAGCGGGAGCCCCCTACGAGCAGTACTTC	CASSPIPPVAGAPYEQYF
16	TRBV7-9	many	TRBJ2-5	TRBD1	TGTGCCAGCAGCTTCGGACAGGGGTTGAATCGGGAGACCCAGTACTTC	CASSFGQGLNRETQYF
13	TRBV7-9	many	TRBJ1-2	NA	TGTGCCAGCAGCTTAGCTGGGGGCTCTGGCTACACCTTC	CASSLAGGSGYTF
16	TRBV7-2	NA	TRBJ2-1	TRBD1	TGTGCCAGCAGCTTGACCGGGACAGGGAAATACAATGAGCAGTTCTTC	CASSLTGTGKYNEQFF
15	TRBV7-9	NA	TRBJ2-7	NA	TGTGCCAGCAGCTTATTAGGACAGCCCTCCTACGAGCAGTACTTC	CASSLLGQPSYEQYF
15	TRBV12-3/TRBV12-4	NA	TRBJ2-2	NA	TGTGCCAGCAGTTTAATGGAGGGTGTGACCGGGGAGCTGTTTTTT	CASSLMEGVTGELFF
18	TRBV20-1	NA	TRBJ1-4	TRBD1	TGCAGTGCTAGAGATCCCCGGACAGGGGCGATTCAGCATGAAAAACTGTTTTTT	CSARDPRTGAIQHEKLFF
11	TRBV12-3/TRBV12-4	NA	TRBJ1-5	NA	TGTGCCAGCAGTTTAGACACGACCCAGCATTTT	CASSLDTTQHF
14	TRBV7-9	NA	TRBJ2-5	NA	TGTGCCAGCACCCAGATGACAGAGCAAGAGACCCAGTACTTC	CASTQMTEQETQYF
15	TRBV28	NA	TRBJ2-7	NA	TGTGCCAGCAGAATGAACACGGGGGCTGCCTACGAGCAGTACTTC	CASRMNTGAAYEQYF
14	TRBV15	few	TRBJ1-5	NA	TGTGCCACCAGCAGAGTAGGGCCGGGGCAGCCCCAGCATTTT	CATSRVGPGQPQHF
15	TRBV20-1	many	TRBJ2-7	TRBD2	TGCAGTGCTCAAAGTCTTAGCGGGAGCGGCTACGAGCAGTACTTC	CSAQSLSGSGYEQYF
14	TRBV11-2	few	TRBJ1-6	NA	TGTGCCAGCAGCTTAGATCCGGGGGGTTCACCCCTCCACTTT	CASSLDPGGSPLHF
16	TRBV10-3	NA	TRBJ2-2	TRBD2	TGTGCCATCAGTGACTTCGGGGGGTCCAACACCGGGGAGCTGTTTTTT	CAISDFGGSNTGELFF
16	TRBV18	NA	TRBJ2-7	NA	TGTGCCAGCTCACTATACAGCGGACTAACGTCCTACGAGCAGTACTTC	CASSLYSGLTSYEQYF
16	TRBV20-1	NA	TRBJ2-1	NA	TGCAGTGCTAGAGATTGGGCAGGTGCTGCCTACAATGAGCAGTTCTTC	CSARDWAGAAYNEQFF